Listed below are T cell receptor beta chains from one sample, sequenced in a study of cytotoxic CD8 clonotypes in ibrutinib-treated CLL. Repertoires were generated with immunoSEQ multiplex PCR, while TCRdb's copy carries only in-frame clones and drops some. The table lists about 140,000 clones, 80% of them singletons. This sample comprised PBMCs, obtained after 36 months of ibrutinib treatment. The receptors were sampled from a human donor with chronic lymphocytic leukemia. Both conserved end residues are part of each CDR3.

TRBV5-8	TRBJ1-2	CASSLWVDYYGYTF
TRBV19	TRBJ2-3	CASMGVWRGTQYF
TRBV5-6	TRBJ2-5	CASSLQKTQYF
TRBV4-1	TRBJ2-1	CASSQYNEQFF
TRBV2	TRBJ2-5	CASRGGLAGVETQYF
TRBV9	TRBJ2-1	CASSSHWVSYNEQFF
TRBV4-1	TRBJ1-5	CASSQAGVNQPQHF
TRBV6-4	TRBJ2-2	CASSAGVSGGPGELFF
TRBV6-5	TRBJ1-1	CASSYSRIVTEAFF
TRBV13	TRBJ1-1	CASSFGQSHTEAFF
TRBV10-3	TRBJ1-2	CAISESRPESDGYTF
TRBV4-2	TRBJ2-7	CASSLAGEQYF
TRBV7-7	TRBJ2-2	CASSEGAAGELFF
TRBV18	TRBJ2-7	CASSSMKDRINSYEQYF
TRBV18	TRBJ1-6	CASSPGQNSPLHF
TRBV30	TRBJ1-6	CAWSRQEDSPLHF
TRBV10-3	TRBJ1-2	CAITWGASDGYTF
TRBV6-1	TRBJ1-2	CASSEYEGAGYGYTF
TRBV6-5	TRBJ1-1	CASSRQGRAEAFF
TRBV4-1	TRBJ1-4	CASSQEIGGNEKLFF
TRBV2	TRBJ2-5	CASRGGRGEETQYF
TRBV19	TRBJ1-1	CASSIGQGNTEAFF
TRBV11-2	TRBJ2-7	CASSLASGYFEQYF
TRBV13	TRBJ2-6	CASSYGGVLSGANVLTF
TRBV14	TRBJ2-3	CASSQATGGPDTQYF
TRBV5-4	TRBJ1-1	CASSLGTMNTEAFF
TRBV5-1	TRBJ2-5	CASRGTGEETQYF
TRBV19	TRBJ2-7	CASSIGGLSYEQYF
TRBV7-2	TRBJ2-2	CASSHPGEGVNTGELFF
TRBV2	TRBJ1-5	CASSERQLSNQPQHF
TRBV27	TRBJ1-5	CASSGQGIDQPQHF
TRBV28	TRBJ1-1	CASSLAVYTEAFF
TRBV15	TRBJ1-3	CATKLYGHSGNTIYF
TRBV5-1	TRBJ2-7	CASSLDGRGYEQYF
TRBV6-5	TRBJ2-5	CASSYGGREETQYF
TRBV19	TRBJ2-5	CASSIRWETQYF
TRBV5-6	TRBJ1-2	CASSLDSASYGYTF
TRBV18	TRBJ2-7	CASSPSDSYEQYF
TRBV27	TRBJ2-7	CASSLRQNYEQYF
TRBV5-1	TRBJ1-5	CASSLDGNQPQHF
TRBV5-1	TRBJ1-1	CASRRQLDTEAFF
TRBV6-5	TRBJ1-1	CASSYRMNTEAFF
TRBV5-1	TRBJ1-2	CASSSTGNYGYTF
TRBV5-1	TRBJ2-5	CASSLARLSYQETQYF
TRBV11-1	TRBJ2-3	CASSLLGGSSDTQYF
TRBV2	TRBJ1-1	CASSEFPGVWSEAFF